There are many counts of the clone carrying this T cell receptor beta chain. Its cognate antigen is unknown. This sample is part of a study of shared clonotypes between healthy human individuals. Study-wide results and caveats: Four donors shared around 5% of their naive CD4 clonotypes. Blood was the only sampled material, and tissue repertoires likely differ. In the sorted subsets, rarefaction showed sequencing was incomplete despite large depth.

The V gene's germline CDR1 is MNHEY and CDR2 SVGAGI. V dropped 6 bases and J dropped 5 bases, with 10 bases sitting between them. This CDR3 spans 12 amino acids. The method was immunoSEQ multiplex PCR; TCRdb's version includes in-frame clones alone and lacks a portion of them. The sample has about a million clones; around 74% are singletons. Sequencing was carried out using memory CD4+ T cells sorted from blood. Subset defined: CD45RA-negative fraction. The chain is built from TRBV6-5 and TRBJ1-1, with unresolved D. The sequence came from a young man in good health. The CDR3 sequence: CASRKRSTEAFF. The CDR3 DNA follows: TGTGCCAGCAGGAAGAGGAGTACTGAAGCTTTCTTT.